This TCR beta chain was profiled in a study of T cell responses to AZD1222 COVID-19 vaccine. Regarding the study as a whole: Clonal diversity was possibly underestimated; the donors were predominantly white British and more often female. Close to half of all spike-specific TCRs reportedly target regions of the variants that are unmutated.

A remark on this clone: The antigen is undetermined.

The table came from immunoSEQ multiplex PCR; TCRdb's copy has only in-frame clones and leaves some out. The table includes 150,000 to 170,000 clones, about 88% detected once. Trimming shortened V by 5 bases and J by 10 bases, and 24 bases separated the two germline ends. The CDR3 length is 17 residues. CDR1 and CDR2 from the germline V gene are PRHDT and FYEKMQ (reference sequence). This chain links TRBV13 with TRBJ1-6, with D unclear. This receptor was obtained from an adult in good health. Specimen: peripheral blood, collected on day 0 of AZD1222 vaccination. The CDR3 bases are TGTGCCAGCAGCCTTAGCCGGACCGGCAATACGAGGTCACCCCTCCACTTT. Protein product: CASSLSRTGNTRSPLHF. The full variable domain, completed using reference TRBV13 and TRBJ1-6, is AAGVIQSPRHLIKEKRETATLKCYPIPRHDTVYWYQQGPGQDPQFLISFYEKMQSDKGSIPDRFSAQQFSDYHSELNMSSLELGDSALYFCASSLSRTGNTRSPLHFGNGTRLTVT.